The T cell receptor (beta chain) under discussion was sequenced for a study of graft-versus-host responses after intestinal transplantation. V was pared by 2 bases and J by 7 bases, with 15 bases between. Per germline, CDR1 KGHSH and CDR2 LQKENI. This CDR3 has 16 amino acids. Study-level results: GvH clones surfaced in recipient marrow, some emerging earlier in ileum or blood.

Here immunoSEQ multiplex PCR was the method, and the copy in TCRdb shows in-frame clones only, minus some. The table has about 21,000 clones, around 42% seen once. Investigators plated about 200,000 CFSE-labeled responder cells together with about 200,000 irradiated stimulator cells labeled with violet dye. A sort after the reaction isolated proliferating CFSE-low CD3+CD4+ and CD3+CD8+ responders. This TCR derives from a human patient who received an intestinal transplant. This chain links TRBV18 with TRBJ1-6; no definite D call. The starting material was alloreactive CD4+ T cells from a mixed lymphocyte reaction culture, obtained before intestinal transplant. Stated subset: CFSE-low proliferating T cells sorted from roughly six-day pre-transplant mixed lymphocyte reaction (GvH or HvG direction). As DNA, the CDR3 is TGTGCCAGCTCACCAAGGGAGAGTGCGTCGAATTCACCCCTCCACTTT. It translates to CASSPRESASNSPLHF.